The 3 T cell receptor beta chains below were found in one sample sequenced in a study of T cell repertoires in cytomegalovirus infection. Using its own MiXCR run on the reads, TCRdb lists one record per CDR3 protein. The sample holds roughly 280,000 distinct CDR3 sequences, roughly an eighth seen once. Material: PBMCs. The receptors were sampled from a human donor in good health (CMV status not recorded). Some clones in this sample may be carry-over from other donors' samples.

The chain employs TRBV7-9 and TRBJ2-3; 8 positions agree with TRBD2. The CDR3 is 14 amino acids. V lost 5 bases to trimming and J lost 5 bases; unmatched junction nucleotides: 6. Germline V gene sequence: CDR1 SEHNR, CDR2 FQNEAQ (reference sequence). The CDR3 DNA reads TGTGCCAGCAGCCTCGGGAGGGCGGGAGATACGCAGTATTTT. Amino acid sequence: CASSLGRAGDTQYF.

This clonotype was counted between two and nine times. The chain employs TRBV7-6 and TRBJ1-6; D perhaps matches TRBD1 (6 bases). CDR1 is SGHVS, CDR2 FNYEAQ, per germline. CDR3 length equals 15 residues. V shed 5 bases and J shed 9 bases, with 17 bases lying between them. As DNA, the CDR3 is TGTGCCAGCAGCGAAGGGGGGGCCGTCGGTTCACCCCTCCACTTT. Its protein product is CASSEGGAVGSPLHF.

CDR3 in amino acids: CASSQGGQGGVGELFF. In nucleotides, the CDR3 is TGTGCCAGCAGCCAAGGGGGACAGGGGGGGGTGGGGGAGCTGTTTTTT. The rearrangement uses TRBV6-6 and TRBJ2-2; 11 nucleotides agree with TRBD1. V gave up 6 bases and J gave up 8 bases; unmatched junction bases: 11. Germline V gives CDR1 MNHNY, CDR2 SVGAGI (reference sequence). This CDR3 is 16 amino acids long.